Reported below is one TCR beta chain. The CDR3 extends over 13 amino acids. Germline V gives CDR1 LNHDA, CDR2 SQIVND (reference sequence). J gave up 9 bases and V 5 bases, and 7 bases lay outside the gene matches. The sample comes from a study of blood T cell repertoires in COVID-19. Whole-study context: The origin of the acute and convalescent COVID-19 samples was the United States, Italy and Spain. Sample material is recorded as cDNA or gDNA derived from T cells, B-cell-depleted T cells, or PBMCs.

Authors' methods: From reference gene primer amplification, estimates of nucleated cell counts were derived. Measured with immunoSEQ multiplex PCR; TCRdb has only the in-frame clones, and not every one. For V, J and clone size, that table is used; D and trimming come from the DNA. Found here are about 160,000 clones, 70% to 85% of them singletons; the top ten hold about 20%. The clonotype was recovered from a woman of 80 years or more with acute or convalescent COVID-19. Sequencing used peripheral blood. V gene TRBV19 combines with J gene TRBJ2-1; 7 positions match TRBD2. DNA of the CDR3: TGTGCCAGTAGTGGGGCGGGAGTAAGTGAGCAGTTCTTC. Its translation: CASSGAGVSEQFF.